This T cell receptor (beta chain) was identified during a study of shared clonotypes between healthy human individuals. Overall study findings and caveats: Some clonotypes were shared by all four sorted-subset donors, while others were not shared. The non-shared ones had lower generation probabilities than the shared ones. With few donors, the genetic and exposure-history diversity represented was limited.

CD45RO negativity and positive selection for CCR7 defined naive CD8 cells, a population that excluded terminally differentiated effector memory CD45RA+ cells. The sorted-subset replicate PCRs were given roughly 200 ng DNA, which is 25,000 to 35,000 T cell genomes. Data came from immunoSEQ multiplex PCR; TCRdb stores just in-frame clones and leaves some out. The table shows roughly 2,000,000 clones, with 80% to 95% occurring only once. The V and J ends lost 8 bases and 1 base respectively, with 18 bases between them. The CDR3 is made up of 17 amino acids. Looked up from germline, CDR1 is ENHRY and CDR2 is SYGVKD. To note about this clone: The antigen remains unidentified.

V usage is TRBV10-3 and J usage is TRBJ2-6, with a possible D match to TRBD2 (6 bases). This receptor was identified in a man younger than 35 in good health. Some clones in this sample may be carry-over from other donors' samples. Source material: naive CD8+ T cells from PBMCs. The CDR3 sequence: CAIRSSVVVSGANVLTF. The CDR3 DNA sequence: TGTGCCATCCGGTCTAGCGTGGTTGTTTCTGGGGCCAACGTCCTGACTTTC.